The 28 T cell receptor beta chains reported below all come from one sample, sequenced in a study of early T cells in non-severe SARS-CoV-2 infection. TCRdb recomputed calls from the 5' RACE reads with MiXCR, one row per CDR3 protein. The data show around 30,000 distinct CDR3 sequences, approximately 5.1% seen once. Specimen: whole blood. These receptors were collected from an adult who was a healthcare worker with PCR-confirmed SARS-CoV-2 infection or an uninfected control (not recorded which).

This clonotype was counted a few times. The V and J genes are TRBV12-3 or TRBV12-4 and TRBJ1-4; the D gene is possibly TRBD1 (5 bases). The CDR3 runs 14 residues. The V and J ends lost 6 bases and 4 bases respectively, with 12 bases between them. Here the CDR3 DNA reads TGTGCCAGCAGGCCAGGGTGGGGTAATGAAAAACTGTTTTTT. Protein: CASRPGWGNEKLFF.

V and J are TRBV20-1 and TRBJ2-7, with D unresolved. Germline V gives CDR1 DFQATT, CDR2 SNEGSKA (reference sequence). Trimming removed 0 bases from V and 5 bases from J, with 14 bases in between. The CDR3 totals 14 residues. The CDR3 is CSARDWRFLNEQYF. CDR3 DNA: TGCAGTGCTAGAGATTGGCGCTTTCTGAACGAGCAGTACTTC.

This clonotype was picked up many times. Written as DNA, the CDR3 is TGTGCCAGCAGCCAGAGGGGACAGGGGTACAATGAGCAGTTCTTC. It codes for CASSQRGQGYNEQFF. The rearrangement joins TRBV3-1 to TRBJ2-1, with 10 bases that match TRBD1. The CDR3 runs to 15 residues. Germline V gene lookup returns CDR1 LGHDT and CDR2 YNNKEL (reference sequence). The V gene end was trimmed by 3 bases and the J gene end by 4 bases; junction bases not matched to a gene: 3.

This chain links TRBV7-6 with TRBJ2-1; D assignment may be TRBD1 or TRBD2 (5 bases each). V was pared by 5 bases and J by 0 bases, with 14 bases between. Germline CDR1 SGHVS, CDR2 FNYEAQ. The length of the CDR3 is 16 residues. The CDR3 nucleotides read TGTGCCAGCAGCCGGGGCGGAGCGCACTCCTACAATGAGCAGTTCTTC. Translated: CASSRGGAHSYNEQFF.

This clonotype was seen at least ten times. CDR3: CASSQDGGTDTQYF. The CDR3 region has the DNA TGTGCCAGCAGCCAAGATGGGGGGACAGATACGCAGTATTTT. The rearrangement joins TRBV4-2 to TRBJ2-3; possibly TRBD2 for D (6 bases). CDR1 and CDR2 (germline): LGHNA, YNFKEQ. The CDR3 consists of 14 residues. The V and J ends lost 0 bases and 3 bases respectively, with 7 bases between them.

Many counts were recorded for this clonotype. The chain employs TRBV6-6 and TRBJ2-1, with 16 bases lining up with TRBD2. V shed 6 bases, J shed 6 bases, and the junction held 5 bases outside the gene matches. The CDR3 length is 16 residues. Germline loops: CDR1 MNHNY, CDR2 SVGAGI (reference sequence). The CDR3 DNA reads as TGTGCCAGCAGGGGACTAGCGGGAGGGCCGGGCAATGAGCAGTTCTTC. It yields the protein CASRGLAGGPGNEQFF.

The rearrangement uses TRBV7-2 and TRBJ1-6, with D unclear. This CDR3 region has 15 residues. V was trimmed by 3 bases and J by 7 bases, leaving 13 bases between them. Germline assignment: CDR1 SGHTA and CDR2 FQGNSA. The CDR3 nucleotides read TGTGCCAGCAGCTTGGTCGTGCAGCTAAATTCACCCCTCCACTTT. Its translation: CASSLVVQLNSPLHF.

This clonotype was observed at least ten times. This chain links TRBV29-1 with TRBJ2-7, with a weak D call TRBD1 (6 bases). CDR1 SQVTM and CDR2 ANQGSEA come from the germline V gene. Trimming stripped 6 bases from V and 6 bases from J, with 18 bases between. The CDR3 sequence is 13 residues long. Written as DNA, the CDR3 is TGCAGCGTAGCCCGGACAGTCCCTAGCGAGCAGTACTTC. Protein: CSVARTVPSEQYF.

At least ten counts were recorded for this clonotype. V and J are TRBV12-5 and TRBJ1-2; D may be TRBD1 (5 bases). The V gene lost 5 bases and the J gene lost 8 bases, with 12 bases spanning the gap. There are 12 residues in the CDR3. The germline V gene has CDR1 LGHNT and CDR2 FRNRAP. The CDR3 DNA is TGTGCTAGTGGTCGAGGGGTATTGGGCTACACCTTC. Encoded protein: CASGRGVLGYTF.

This clonotype was seen many times. V and J are TRBV12-3 or TRBV12-4 and TRBJ2-7; 12 nucleotides align to TRBD2. The CDR3 is made up of 15 amino acids. J was trimmed by 6 bases and V by 2 bases; bases with no gene match: 5. The chain's CDR3 is CASSLPTSGRFEQYF. The DNA of the CDR3 is TGTGCCAGCAGTTTACCGACTAGCGGGAGATTCGAGCAGTACTTC.

The chain recombines TRBV11-1 with TRBJ2-7; weak D call: TRBD1 (5 bases). The CDR3 sequence is 12 residues long. The germline V and J ends were trimmed by 1 base and 6 bases, with 7 bases remaining between them. From germline, CDR1 is SGHAT and CDR2 FQDESV (reference sequence). CDR3 protein: CASSLGRAEQYF. The CDR3 DNA is TGTGCCAGCAGCTTAGGCAGGGCCGAGCAGTACTTC.

Ten or more counts support this clonotype. One end of the junction does not line up with germline, which may come from a read error. The J gene is TRBJ2-2, the V gene TRBV7-7; D gene unclear. This CDR3 spans 12 amino acids. CDR1 and CDR2 (germline): SSHAT, FNYEAQ (reference sequence). CDR3 DNA: TGTGCTAGCAGCCAACTAACCGGGGAGCTGTTTTTT. Translating it yields CASSQLTGELFF.

At least ten counts were recorded for this clonotype. The chain combines TRBV7-8 with TRBJ2-3; TRBD1 might be the D (6 bases). V shed 4 bases and J shed 3 bases, with 8 bases lying between them. Germline-derived CDR1 and CDR2 are SGHVS and FQNEAQ. The CDR3 has 13 amino acids. This CDR3 reads CASSSGQTDTQYF. CDR3 coding DNA: TGTGCCAGCAGCTCCGGACAGACAGATACGCAGTATTTT.

This chain joins TRBV5-1 and TRBJ1-1; unclear D gene. Germline CDR1 reads SGHRS; CDR2 reads YFSETQ. Trimming removed 0 bases from V and 7 bases from J, with 10 bases in between. This CDR3 region has 13 residues. The CDR3 protein is CASSLEQHNEAFF. The CDR3 region has the DNA TGCGCCAGCAGCTTGGAGCAGCATAATGAAGCTTTCTTT.

This clonotype was recorded many times. The chain combines TRBV6-6 with TRBJ2-1; TRBD2 aligns across 13 bases. V lost 6 bases and J lost 7; bases outside the gene matches: 6. The CDR3 is made up of 15 amino acids. Germline CDR1 MNHNY, CDR2 SVGAGI (reference sequence). This CDR3 reads CASSPGLAGLNEQFF. The CDR3 bases are TGTGCCAGCAGCCCGGGACTAGCGGGACTGAATGAGCAGTTCTTC.

The chain's CDR3 is CASGLVVTTGLGNEQFF. Written as DNA, the CDR3 is TGTGCTAGTGGTTTGGTGGTTACTACGGGACTCGGGAATGAGCAGTTCTTC. The J gene is TRBJ2-1, the V gene TRBV12-5, with D tentatively TRBD2 (6 bases). The CDR3 length is 17 residues. The ends were cut back, 0 bases at V and 7 bases at J, with 19 bases in the middle. Germline V gives CDR1 LGHNT, CDR2 FRNRAP.

This clonotype was seen at least ten times. This sequence joins TRBV5-1 and TRBJ2-7; 11 nucleotides agree with TRBD2. CDR1 is SGHRS, CDR2 YFSETQ, per germline. The CDR3 has 13 amino acids. Trimming took 4 bases from V and 7 from J; bases not matched to a gene: 4. CDR3 sequence reads: CASSGGTSGEQYF. In nucleotides, the CDR3 is TGCGCCAGCAGCGGAGGGACTAGCGGAGAGCAGTACTTC.

The CDR3 nucleotides are TGTGCCAGCAGTGACAGACCGGGAGGGAGCACAGATACGCAGTATTTT. Amino acids: CASSDRPGGSTDTQYF. The chain recombines TRBV6-4 with TRBJ2-3, with 8 bases that match TRBD2. The CDR3 is made up of 16 amino acids. Germline V CDR1 and CDR2: MRHNA, SNTAGT. J lost 0 bases, V lost 2 bases, and 4 bases had no gene match.

This clonotype was found many times. This sequence joins TRBV5-5 and TRBJ1-4; maybe TRBD1 (6 bases). In germline, CDR1 is SGHKS, CDR2 YYEKEE (reference sequence). The CDR3 is 18 amino acids. V lost 4 bases and J 7 bases, leaving 26 bases between the germline ends. CDR3 protein: CASSQRPPGAPDREKLFF. The CDR3 region has the DNA TGTGCCAGCAGCCAAAGGCCCCCAGGGGCGCCTGATCGTGAAAAACTGTTTTTT.

The chain is built from TRBV9 and TRBJ2-3; 8 positions agree with TRBD2. The CDR3 has 14 amino acids. CDR1 is SGDLS and CDR2 is YYNGEE in the germline V gene. Trimming removed 2 bases from V and 3 bases from J; junction bases left unmatched: 2. Here the CDR3 DNA reads TGTGCCAGCAGCGTCCCTAGCGGGACAGATACGCAGTATTTT. It codes for CASSVPSGTDTQYF.

This clonotype was seen many times. The chain uses TRBV27 and TRBJ2-1; 11 positions match TRBD2. This CDR3 has 16 amino acids. V shed 5 bases and J 5 bases; nucleotides not matched to a gene: 8. CDR1 is MNHEY and CDR2 is SMNVEV in the germline V gene (reference sequence). In DNA, the CDR3 is TGTGCCAGCAGTAGGGTAGCGGGAGGGGCAAACAATGAGCAGTTCTTC. This sequence encodes CASSRVAGGANNEQFF.

The genes are TRBV9 and TRBJ1-2; the match to TRBD1 covers 10 bases. Germline-derived CDR1 and CDR2 are SGDLS and YYNGEE. V lost 4 bases to trimming and J lost 5 bases; unmatched junction nucleotides: 5. The CDR3 runs to 14 residues. The CDR3 coding sequence is TGTGCCAGCAGCCCTGGGACAGGGGTTTATGGCTACACCTTC. Its translation: CASSPGTGVYGYTF.

This clonotype was recorded a few times. The chain carries TRBV9 and TRBJ1-2; no definite D call. The CDR3 runs to 11 residues. The germline V and J ends were trimmed by 7 bases and 2 bases, with 6 bases remaining between them. Looked up from germline, CDR1 is SGDLS and CDR2 is YYNGEE. CDR3 region: CASGVNYGYTF. CDR3 DNA: TGTGCCAGCGGAGTAAACTATGGCTACACCTTC.

Remarks on this clonotype: A much more abundant neighbour one base away suggests this may be a read error. The rearrangement links TRBV7-2 to TRBJ2-7, with TRBD2 as a possible D gene (5 bases). Looked up from germline, CDR1 is SGHTA and CDR2 is FQGNSA. This CDR3 has 15 residues. Trimming removed 1 base from V and 0 bases from J, with 10 bases in between. The CDR3 nucleotides read TGTACCAGCAGCTTAGAGAGGGTCCCCTCCTACGAGCAGTACTTC. Its protein is CTSSLERVPSYEQYF. Full variable domain (rest looked up from reference TRBV7-2 and TRBJ2-7): GAGVSQSPSNKVTEKGKDVELRCDPISGHTALYWYRQSLGQGLEFLIYFQGNSAPDKSGLPSDRFSAERTGGSVSTLTIQRTQQEDSAVYLCTSSLERVPSYEQYFGPGTRLTVT.

In this sample, this clonotype turned up a few times. This chain joins TRBV5-1 and TRBJ2-5; D gene unclear. Trimming left V 5 bases short and J 5 bases short, with 7 bases between. The CDR3 is made up of 11 amino acids. Germline lookup yields CDR1 SGHRS and CDR2 YFSETQ. CDR3 nucleotide sequence: TGCGCCAGCAGTGCGAGGGAGACCCAGTACTTC. This sequence encodes CASSARETQYF.

This clonotype was counted at least ten times. This sequence joins TRBV4-2 and TRBJ2-1; a weak D match, TRBD2 (6 bases). Germline lookup yields CDR1 LGHNA and CDR2 YNFKEQ. Trimming took 1 base from V and 2 from J, leaving 12 bases between them. The CDR3 runs to 16 residues. CDR3 nucleotides: TGTGCCAGCAGCCAAGGAGACGGGAGCACCTACAATGAGCAGTTCTTC. Protein sequence: CASSQGDGSTYNEQFF.

This clonotype has ten or more counts. The V call is TRBV7-2, the J call TRBJ2-7, with no clear D. The length of the CDR3 is 11 residues. V gave up 4 bases and J gave up 7 bases, with 8 bases separating them. Germline V gene data show CDR1 as SGHTA and CDR2 as FQGNSA. The CDR3 loop is CASSSDGEQYF. CDR3 DNA sequence: TGTGCCAGCAGCTCGGACGGTGAGCAGTACTTC.

The chain joins TRBV2 to TRBJ1-3; D uncertain. CDR1 SNHLY and CDR2 FYNNEI come from the germline V gene. Trimming pared 3 bases from V and 6 bases from J, leaving 15 bases between. This CDR3 is built from 15 residues. The CDR3 sequence: CASSDMWSSENTIYF. CDR3 bases: TGTGCCAGCAGTGATATGTGGTCCAGTGAAAACACCATATATTTT.